This TCR beta chain was recovered during a study of cytomegalovirus exposure and HLA in healthy donors. The wider study: Most donors, about 77% of a few hundred genotyped, fell in the Caucasian-associated ancestry cluster. General study results and limits: Among TCR beta chains of equal frequency, HLA-associated ones were more clonally expanded in a later analysis. It was likely that a cluster of highly shared sequence variants was a sequencing artifact.

PCR amplification relied on 60 Vbeta primers (plus 13 Jbeta primers). The repertoire was sequenced with immunoSEQ multiplex PCR; TCRdb's copy has only in-frame clones and lacks some. The profile shows roughly 100,000 clones, over 70% of them singletons. A note on this clone: Its antigen remains unidentified.

Donors counted as nominally healthy when sampled, yet unrecorded immune exposures were likely. This CDR3 contains 16 residues. J lost 0 bases, V lost 1 base, and 2 bases had no gene match. CDR1 is GTSNPN and CDR2 is SVGIG in the germline V gene (reference sequence). The chain joins TRBV30 to TRBJ1-6; 8 nucleotides match TRBD1. The sequenced sample consisted of PBMCs. This receptor was identified in a man aged 45-60 years in good health and CMV-seropositive. In DNA, the CDR3 is TGTGCCTGGAGTGGGACAGGGAGCTCCTATAATTCACCCCTCCACTTT. It codes for CAWSGTGSSYNSPLHF.